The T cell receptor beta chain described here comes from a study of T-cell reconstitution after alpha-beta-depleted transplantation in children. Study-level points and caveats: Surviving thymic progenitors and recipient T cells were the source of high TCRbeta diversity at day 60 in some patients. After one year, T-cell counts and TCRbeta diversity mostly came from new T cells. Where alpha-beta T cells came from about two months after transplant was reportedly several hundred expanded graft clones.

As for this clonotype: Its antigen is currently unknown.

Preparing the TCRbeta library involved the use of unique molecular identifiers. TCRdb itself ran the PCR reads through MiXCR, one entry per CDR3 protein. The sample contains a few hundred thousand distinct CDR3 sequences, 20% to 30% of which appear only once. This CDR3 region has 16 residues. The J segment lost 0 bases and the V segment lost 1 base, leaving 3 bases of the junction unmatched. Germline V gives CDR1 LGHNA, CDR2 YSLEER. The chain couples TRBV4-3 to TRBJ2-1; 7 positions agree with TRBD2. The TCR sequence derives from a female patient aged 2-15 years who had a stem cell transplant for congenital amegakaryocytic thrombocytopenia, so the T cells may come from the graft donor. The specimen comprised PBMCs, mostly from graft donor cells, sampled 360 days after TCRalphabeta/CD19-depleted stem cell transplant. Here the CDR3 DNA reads TGCGCCAGCAGCCAAGGTCAGCGGGACTCCTACAATGAGCAGTTCTTC. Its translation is CASSQGQRDSYNEQFF.